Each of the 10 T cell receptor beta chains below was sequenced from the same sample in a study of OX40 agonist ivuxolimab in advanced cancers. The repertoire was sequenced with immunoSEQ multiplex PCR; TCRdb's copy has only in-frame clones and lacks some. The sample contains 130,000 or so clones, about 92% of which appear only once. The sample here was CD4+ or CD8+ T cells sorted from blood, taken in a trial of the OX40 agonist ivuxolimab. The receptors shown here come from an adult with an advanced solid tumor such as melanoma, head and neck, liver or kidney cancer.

CDR3 DNA sequence: TGTGCCAGCAGTTTAGGGCGGGACGGGGGGTCCTACGAGCAGTACTTC. This encodes CASSLGRDGGSYEQYF. This sequence joins TRBV27 and TRBJ2-7, with 7 bases aligning to TRBD2. The ends lost 2 bases at V and 1 base at J; junction bases unmatched: 8. Germline CDR1 reads MNHEY; CDR2 reads SMNVEV (reference sequence). This CDR3 region has 16 residues.

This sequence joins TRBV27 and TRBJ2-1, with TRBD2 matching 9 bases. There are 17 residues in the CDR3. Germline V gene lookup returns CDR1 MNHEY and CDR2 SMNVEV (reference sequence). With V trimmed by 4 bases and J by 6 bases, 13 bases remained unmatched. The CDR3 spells CASSSRGLAGVGNEQFF. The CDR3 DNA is TGTGCCAGCAGTTCTCGGGGGTTAGCGGGAGTAGGCAATGAGCAGTTCTTC.

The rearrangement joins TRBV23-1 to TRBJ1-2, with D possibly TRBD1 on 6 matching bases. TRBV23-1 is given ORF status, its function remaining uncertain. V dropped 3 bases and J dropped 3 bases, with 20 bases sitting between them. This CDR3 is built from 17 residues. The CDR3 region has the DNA TGCGCCAGCAGTCAGACTGGGGGGGGGCCGCACGACTATGGCTACACCTTC. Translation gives CASSQTGGGPHDYGYTF.

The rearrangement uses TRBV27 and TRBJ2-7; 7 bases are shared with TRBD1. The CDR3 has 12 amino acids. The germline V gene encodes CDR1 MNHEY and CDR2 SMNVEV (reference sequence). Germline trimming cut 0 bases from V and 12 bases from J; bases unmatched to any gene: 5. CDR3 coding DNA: TGTGCCAGCAGTTTATCGGTGGGACAGTTGTACTTC. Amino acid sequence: CASSLSVGQLYF.

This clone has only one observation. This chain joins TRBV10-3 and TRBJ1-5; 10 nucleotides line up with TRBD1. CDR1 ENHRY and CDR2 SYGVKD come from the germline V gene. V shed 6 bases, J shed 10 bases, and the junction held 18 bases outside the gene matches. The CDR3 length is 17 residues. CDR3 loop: CAISPGQGPEGLKPQHF. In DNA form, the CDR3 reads TGTGCCATCAGCCCGGGACAGGGGCCCGAGGGGCTCAAACCCCAGCATTTT.

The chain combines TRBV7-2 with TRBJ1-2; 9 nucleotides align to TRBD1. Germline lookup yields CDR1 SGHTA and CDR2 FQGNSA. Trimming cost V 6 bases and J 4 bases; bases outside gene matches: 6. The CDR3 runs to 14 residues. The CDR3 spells CASRPTGGIYGYTF. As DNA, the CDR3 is TGTGCCAGCAGACCGACAGGGGGGATCTATGGCTACACCTTC.

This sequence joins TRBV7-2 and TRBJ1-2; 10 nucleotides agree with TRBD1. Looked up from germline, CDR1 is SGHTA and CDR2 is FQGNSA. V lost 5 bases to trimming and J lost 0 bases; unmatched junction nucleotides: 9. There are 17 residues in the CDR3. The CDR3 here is CASSRSRDRGSNYGYTF. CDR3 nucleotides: TGTGCCAGCAGCCGGTCCCGGGACAGGGGTTCTAACTATGGCTACACCTTC.

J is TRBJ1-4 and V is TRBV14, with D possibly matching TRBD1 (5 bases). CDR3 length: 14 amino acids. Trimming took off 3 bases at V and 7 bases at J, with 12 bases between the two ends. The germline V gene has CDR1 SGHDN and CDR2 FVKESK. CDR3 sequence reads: CASSHGAGSEKLFF. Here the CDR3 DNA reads TGTGCCAGCAGCCACGGAGCAGGGAGTGAAAAACTGTTTTTT.

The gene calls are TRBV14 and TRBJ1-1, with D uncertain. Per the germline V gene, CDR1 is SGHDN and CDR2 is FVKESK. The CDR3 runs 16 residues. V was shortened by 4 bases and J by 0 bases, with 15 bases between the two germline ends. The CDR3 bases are TGTGCCAGCAGCCGCGGAACATCCCGGGTGAACACTGAAGCTTTCTTT. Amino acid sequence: CASSRGTSRVNTEAFF.

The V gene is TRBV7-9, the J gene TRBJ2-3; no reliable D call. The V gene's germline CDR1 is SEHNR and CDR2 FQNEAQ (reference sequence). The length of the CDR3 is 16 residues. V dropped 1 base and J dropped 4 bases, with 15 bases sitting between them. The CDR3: CASSLVAGRMSDTQYF. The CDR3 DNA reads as TGTGCCAGCAGCTTAGTTGCAGGCAGAATGTCAGATACGCAGTATTTT.